A selection of T cell receptor beta chains follows, all from one sample in a study of tumor-infiltrating lymphocytes in localized non-small cell lung cancer. Only in-frame clones appear in the TCRdb table, and some are missing; sequencing was by immunoSEQ multiplex PCR. The table has around 8,900 clones, roughly 78% seen once. Sequencing input: lung tumor tissue. Receptors were obtained from a human donor with non-small cell lung cancer. Each CDR3 is given with its conserved first and last residue. D genes are given only for firm matches. Clone size is given for some rows only: seen once, a few or many times, or a class if the clone is expanded.

- TRBJ2-7 - TRBV10-3 CAIRDFTASYEQYF TGTGCCATCAGGGACTTTACTGCCTCCTACGAGCAGTACTTC
- TRBJ2-2 - TRBV7-2 CASSLGPSWTTGELFF TGTGCCAGCAGCTTAGGTCCTAGCTGGACCACCGGGGAGCTGTTTTTT
- TRBJ2-7 - TRBV30 CAWSSVAGSYEQYF TGTGCCTGGAGCTCGGTGGCTGGTTCCTACGAGCAGTACTTC
large TRBJ1-3 TRBD1 TRBV7-9 CASSLDQGAKGNTIYF TGTGCCAGCAGCTTAGACCAGGGGGCAAAAGGAAACACCATATATTTT
- TRBJ1-5 TRBD1 TRBV2 CAVQGKDVNQPQHF TGTGCCGTACAGGGGAAGGATGTTAATCAGCCCCAGCATTTT
few TRBJ1-5 - TRBV30 CAWSASRYQPQHF TGTGCCTGGAGCGCCTCTCGGTATCAGCCCCAGCATTTT
medium-sized TRBJ2-7 - TRBV27 CASIGLTAVGSYEQYF TGTGCCAGCATCGGATTGACGGCCGTTGGCTCCTACGAGCAGTACTTC
- TRBJ2-3 - TRBV7-2 CASSPGGSTDTQYF TGTGCCAGCAGCCCTGGCGGGAGCACAGATACGCAGTATTTT
few TRBJ1-1 - TRBV9 CASSVHVNTEAFF TGTGCCAGCAGCGTACACGTGAACACTGAAGCTTTCTTT
few TRBJ2-5 - TRBV30 CAWSLGSKTQYF TGTGCCTGGAGTTTAGGGTCGAAGACCCAGTACTTC
- TRBJ1-5 - TRBV7-2 CASSASERNSNQPQHF TGTGCCAGCAGCGCCTCTGAGAGAAATAGCAATCAGCCCCAGCATTTT
- TRBJ1-1 - TRBV5-1 CASSVAEGVTEAFF TGCGCCAGCAGCGTGGCGGAGGGAGTCACTGAAGCTTTCTTT
- TRBJ2-5 - TRBV2 CASSEFPQETQYF TGTGCCAGCAGTGAATTTCCACAAGAGACCCAGTACTTC
few TRBJ1-1 TRBD1 TRBV15 CATSRGQGEGTEAFF TGTGCCACCAGCAGGGGACAGGGTGAGGGCACTGAAGCTTTCTTT
once TRBJ2-2 - TRBV15 CATSRLDYTGELFF TGTGCCACCAGCAGATTAGACTACACCGGGGAGCTGTTTTTT
- TRBJ1-2 - TRBV7-8 CASSLADYYGYTF TGTGCCAGCAGCTTAGCGGACTACTATGGCTACACCTTC
- TRBJ2-7 - TRBV7-9 CASSLGSYEQYF TGTGCCAGCAGCTTGGGGAGCTACGAGCAGTACTTC
medium-sized TRBJ2-1 TRBD2 TRBV27 CASRGLAGEIYNEQFF TGTGCCAGCAGAGGGTTAGCGGGAGAGATCTACAATGAGCAGTTCTTC
- TRBJ1-1 - TRBV5-4 CASSPQTVNTEAFF TGTGCCAGCAGCCCACAGACAGTGAACACTGAAGCTTTCTTT
- TRBJ2-2 - TRBV15 CATSRDLDRWEKNTGELFF TGTGCCACCAGCAGAGATCTCGATCGGTGGGAGAAGAACACCGGGGAGCTGTTTTTT
- TRBJ2-2 - TRBV9 CASSVGPRPGELFF TGTGCCAGCAGCGTAGGACCGCGGCCCGGGGAGCTGTTTTTT
- TRBJ1-1 TRBD1 TRBV19 CASSIQGARTEAFF TGTGCCAGTAGTATCCAGGGGGCTAGGACTGAAGCTTTCTTT